These T cell receptor beta chains were read from a single sample in a study of cytomegalovirus exposure and HLA in healthy donors. TCRdb's copy holds only in-frame clones and misses some; the assay was immunoSEQ multiplex PCR. The table records more than 110,000 clones, 85% to 90% of them present only once. Sequenced input: PBMCs. The source is a woman aged 18-29 years in good health and CMV-seropositive. CDR3s leave out the opening cysteine and the closing phenylalanine or tryptophan. Fields, in order: clone size, V gene, J gene, CDR3 protein. Only some rows state a clone size, as once, few, many or a class for expanded clones.

size: .
V: TRBV5-8
J: TRBJ2-7
CDR3: ASSLRDYSEQY

size: .
V: TRBV30
J: TRBJ1-3
CDR3: AWSRDRASGNTIY

size: .
V: TRBV5-4
J: TRBJ2-7
CDR3: ASSTSPLYEQY

size: .
V: TRBV9
J: TRBJ2-2
CDR3: ASSGLAGGRTGELF

size: .
V: TRBV7-9
J: TRBJ1-1
CDR3: ASRTAGTGIPEAF

size: .
V: TRBV4-1
J: TRBJ2-7
CDR3: ASSQARLAGGPDEQY

size: .
V: TRBV9
J: TRBJ2-5
CDR3: ASSVGLAGGFETQY

size: .
V: TRBV5-1
J: TRBJ2-7
CDR3: ASSYDKSSYEQY

size: .
V: TRBV7-9
J: TRBJ2-7
CDR3: ASSLGSRELSYEQY

size: .
V: TRBV5-4
J: TRBJ2-1
CDR3: ASSILLAGAHNEQF

size: .
V: TRBV10-2
J: TRBJ2-7
CDR3: ASRGTGFEQY

size: .
V: TRBV12-5
J: TRBJ1-6
CDR3: ASGLVQGRVDSPLH

size: .
V: TRBV5-1
J: TRBJ1-2
CDR3: ASSFGFVRASSNYGYT

size: .
V: TRBV9
J: TRBJ1-2
CDR3: ASSASQGRGYT

size: .
V: TRBV18
J: TRBJ1-3
CDR3: ASSPSAGPMGNTIY

size: .
V: TRBV18
J: TRBJ1-2
CDR3: ASSPTSPEDYGYT

size: once
V: TRBV6-1
J: TRBJ2-7
CDR3: ASSEPGQAPHEQY

size: .
V: TRBV11-1
J: TRBJ1-1
CDR3: ASSSRDRTNTEAF

size: .
V: TRBV15
J: TRBJ1-5
CDR3: ATSRFRDIREPQH

size: .
V: TRBV21-1
J: TRBJ2-4
CDR3: ASSKGDPGAKNIQY

size: .
V: TRBV7-9
J: TRBJ1-1
CDR3: ASSQNTGMGTEAF

size: few
V: TRBV27
J: TRBJ1-4
CDR3: ASSSSWGGEKLF

size: .
V: TRBV4-2
J: TRBJ2-1
CDR3: ASSFEEGAGANEQF